This TCR beta chain was sequenced during a study of blood T cell repertoires in COVID-19. A Seattle source enrolled patients during active infection and followed them longitudinally. The repertoire was sequenced with immunoSEQ multiplex PCR; TCRdb's copy has only in-frame clones and lacks some. The sample carries about 76,000 clones, around 85% recorded once. The origin of this receptor is a middle-aged man with COVID-19, enrolled during active disease. Sequenced material: peripheral blood.

The CDR3 loop is CASSMDRGSRFRNQPQHF. The CDR3 nucleotides are TGTGCCAGTAGTATGGACAGGGGGTCTCGTTTCCGCAATCAGCCCCAGCATTTT. V and J are TRBV19 and TRBJ1-5; the match to TRBD1 covers 10 bases. The V gene's germline CDR1 is LNHDA and CDR2 SQIVND (reference sequence). This CDR3 spans 18 amino acids. Unmatched junction bases numbered 10, after V lost 3 bases and J lost 2 bases.